This entry lists 7 T cell receptor beta chains sequenced from one sample in a study of Graves' ophthalmopathy and Graves' hyperthyroidism. Amplification targeted the TCR beta CDR3 regions, with RNA transcripts as the source material. HTBI primers were employed in first-round RT-PCR, then a second-round multiplex PCR followed. MiXCR was run by TCRdb on the multiplex PCR reads, yielding one entry per CDR3 protein. The table includes around 470,000 distinct CDR3 sequences, roughly 14% detected once. Sequencing was performed on blood. The receptors were gathered from a woman under 40 with Graves' ophthalmopathy.

This clonotype appeared many times. A much larger clone differs from this one at a single base, so this may be a read error. The rearrangement joins TRBV6-2 or TRBV6-3 to TRBJ1-2; tentatively, D is TRBD1 (5 bases). The CDR3 sequence is 12 residues long. Trimming took 2 bases from V and 7 from J, leaving 8 bases between them. Germline values: CDR1 MNHEY, CDR2 SVGEGT. The CDR3 coding sequence is TGTGCCAGCAGTTACCAGGGTGGTGGCTACACCTTC. It codes for CASSYQGGGYTF.

This clonotype was seen ten or more times. The V gene is TRBV7-8, the J gene TRBJ1-1, with 7 bases fitting TRBD1. The CDR3 covers 15 residues. Trimming took 5 bases from V and 4 from J; bases not matched to a gene: 10. Germline assignment: CDR1 SGHVS and CDR2 FQNEAQ. DNA for the CDR3: TGTGCCAGCAGCCCGCAGACAGGGCGAATCACTGAAGCTTTCTTT. It codes for CASSPQTGRITEAFF.

Many counts were recorded for this clonotype. V and J are TRBV28 and TRBJ2-5, with D tentatively TRBD1 (6 bases). Trimming cost V 4 bases and J 5 bases, with 14 bases left between them. CDR3 size: 14 residues. Germline-derived CDR1 and CDR2 are MDHEN and SYDVKM. This chain's CDR3 is CASSSPTGWETQYF. CDR3 nucleotide sequence: TGTGCCAGCAGTTCCCCAACAGGGTGGGAGACCCAGTACTTC.

Remarks on this clonotype: One base away lies a much larger clone, so this may be a sequencing read error. This CDR3 fails to terminate in the conserved phenylalanine or tryptophan, so it likely reflects a read error. In DNA form, the CDR3 reads TGTGCCAGCATCGGCCCCTTGACAGGGGCAGGGGCCAACGTCCTGACTTAC. Amino acid sequence: CASIGPLTGAGANVLTY. The chain has TRBV6-1 and TRBJ2-6, with 8 bases aligning to TRBD1. The CDR3 length is 17 residues. Germline trimming cut 7 bases from V and 4 bases from J; bases unmatched to any gene: 12. The germline V gene has CDR1 MNHNS and CDR2 SASEGT.

Details on this clonotype: A read error may account for a junction end that differs from germline. CDR3 DNA: TGTGCCACCCGCCGGGGCACCGGGGAGCCGTTTTTT. Its protein product is CATRRGTGEPFF. The chain is built from TRBV28 and TRBJ2-2; perhaps D is TRBD1 or TRBD2 (5 bases each). Germline V CDR1 and CDR2: MDHEN, SYDVKM. This CDR3 spans 12 amino acids.

This clonotype came up many times. The chain's CDR3 is CASTQASGGAQTQYF. DNA of the CDR3: TGTGCCAGCACCCAGGCTAGCGGGGGGGCGCAGACCCAGTACTTC. The chain employs TRBV7-9 and TRBJ2-5, with 12 nucleotides matching TRBD2. CDR3 size: 15 residues. The V gene's germline CDR1 is SEHNR and CDR2 FQNEAQ (reference sequence). Trimming at V came to 7 bases and at J to 6 bases, leaving 9 bases not matched to a gene.

This clonotype was observed at least ten times. The J gene is TRBJ2-2, the V gene TRBV25-1, with D perhaps TRBD1 or TRBD2 (5 bases each). V shed 3 bases and J shed 2 bases, with 13 bases lying between them. Per the germline V gene, CDR1 is MGHDK and CDR2 is SYGVNS. The CDR3 totals 16 residues. The CDR3, as DNA: TGTGCCAGCAGTGAGGGACCGCGGTCAAACACCGGGGAGCTGTTTTTT. This codes for CASSEGPRSNTGELFF.